The present entry profiles one T cell receptor beta chain with its context. Its antigen is as yet unknown. The CDR3 consists of 15 residues. The V end was cut by 4 bases, the J end by 0 bases, with 11 bases between. Germline CDR1 LGHNA, CDR2 YSLEER. This sample was taken from a study of T cell responses to AZD1222 COVID-19 vaccine. Notes on the study in general: Along spike, vaccine-associated CD4 TCRs were found throughout, with dominance at 160-218 and 743-854. Recipients of AZD1222 seropositive at baseline numbered only 6 or 7.

The method was immunoSEQ multiplex PCR; TCRdb's version includes in-frame clones alone and lacks a portion of them. Of approximately 110,000 clones in the sample, about 85% were seen once. The origin of this receptor is an adult in good health. The chain has TRBV4-3 and TRBJ2-3; D remains unclear. The sample was peripheral blood, taken on day 0 of AZD1222 vaccination. The CDR3 bases are TGCGCCAGCAGCCGCGGTTCTACTAGCACAGATACGCAGTATTTT. Its protein is CASSRGSTSTDTQYF.